This T cell receptor beta chain derives from a study of T cells in tuberculosis. Germline CDR1 LNHDA, CDR2 SQIVND (reference sequence). CDR3 length: 15 residues. V shed 5 bases and J shed 7 bases, with 20 bases lying between them. Clones were sequenced by immunoSEQ multiplex PCR, and TCRdb holds only the in-frame ones, with some missing. The profile covers approximately 59,000 clones, with roughly 90% appearing a single time and 20% to 25% taken by the ten largest. Thawed, overnight-rested PBMC were stained with GMM-loaded CD1B tetramer, viability dye and anti-CD3, then sorted. The lipid loaded on the CD1B tetramers was C32 glucose monomycolate from Rhodococcus equi.

The V and J genes are TRBV19 and TRBJ1-1; D might be TRBD1 (6 bases). Sequencing was performed on CD1b-GMM tetramer-negative cells sorted from PBMCs. The receptor comes from an adult woman with latent tuberculosis. The CDR3 DNA reads as TGTGCCAGTAGTCCGAAAATTAGGACAGCCCTTGAAGCTTTCTTT. It yields the protein CASSPKIRTALEAFF.